The entry below gives a single TCR beta chain sequence along with its context. The sample belongs to a study of blood T cell repertoires in COVID-19. The V gene's germline CDR1 is MDHEN and CDR2 SYDVKM. CDR3 length: 13 amino acids. V gave up 5 bases and J gave up 4 bases; unmatched junction bases: 2. TCRdb's table, derived via immunoSEQ multiplex PCR, lists solely in-frame clones and lacks some. The repertoire includes over 200,000 clones, about 91% of them detected once, and approximately 1.5% sits in the top ten. The V gene is TRBV28, the J gene TRBJ1-2, with 9 bases that match TRBD1. Source material: peripheral blood. This receptor was obtained from a young man with active or convalescent COVID-19. The CDR3 bases are TGTGCCAGCAGTGTGGACAGGGGCTATGGCTACACCTTC. Protein: CASSVDRGYGYTF.